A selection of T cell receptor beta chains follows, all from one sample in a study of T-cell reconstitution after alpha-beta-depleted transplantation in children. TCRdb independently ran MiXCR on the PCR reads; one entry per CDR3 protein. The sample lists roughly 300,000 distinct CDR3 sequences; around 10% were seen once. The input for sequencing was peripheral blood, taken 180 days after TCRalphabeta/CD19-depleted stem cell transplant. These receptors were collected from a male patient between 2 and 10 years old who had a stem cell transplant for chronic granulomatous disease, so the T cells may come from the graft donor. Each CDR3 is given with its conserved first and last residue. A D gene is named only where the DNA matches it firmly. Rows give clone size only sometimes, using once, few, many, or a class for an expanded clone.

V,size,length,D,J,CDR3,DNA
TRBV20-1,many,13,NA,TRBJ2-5,CSAGRGARETQYF,TGCAGTGCTGGTCGGGGGGCTAGGGAGACCCAGTACTTC
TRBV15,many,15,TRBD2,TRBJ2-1,CATSSRLAGDNEQFF,TGTGCCACCAGCTCCCGACTAGCGGGGGACAATGAGCAGTTCTTC
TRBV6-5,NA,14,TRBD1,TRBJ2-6,CASSLDRGSNVLTF,TGTGCCAGCAGTCTCGACAGGGGTTCCAACGTCCTGACTTTC
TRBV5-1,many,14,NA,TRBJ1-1,CASSFGTPGKITFF,TGCGCCAGCAGCTTCGGGACACCCGGAAAGATAACTTTCTTT
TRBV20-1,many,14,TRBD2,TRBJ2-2,CSARDFSGHGELFF,TGCAGTGCTAGAGATTTTAGCGGGCACGGGGAGCTGTTTTTT
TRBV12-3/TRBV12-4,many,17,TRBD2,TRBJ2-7,CASSFVAGDGSSYEQYF,TGTGCCAGCAGTTTCGTAGCGGGAGATGGGAGCTCCTACGAGCAGTACTTC
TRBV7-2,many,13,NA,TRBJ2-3,CASSVEPTHTQYF,TGTGCCAGCAGCGTAGAGCCCACACATACGCAGTATTTT
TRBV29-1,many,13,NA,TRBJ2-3,CSVEDQGGDTQYF,TGCAGCGTTGAAGATCAGGGGGGGGATACGCAGTATTTT
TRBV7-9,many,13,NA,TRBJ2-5,CASSAAGGSTQYF,TGTGCCAGCAGTGCTGCGGGTGGCTCGACCCAGTACTTC
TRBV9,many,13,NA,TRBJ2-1,CASSVEWGGEQFF,TGTGCCAGCAGCGTAGAATGGGGGGGCGAGCAGTTCTTC
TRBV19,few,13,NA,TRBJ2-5,CASSKDLQETQYF,TGTGCCAGTAGTAAGGACCTACAAGAGACCCAGTACTTC
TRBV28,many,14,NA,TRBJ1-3,CASRGDGVGNTIYF,TGTGCCAGCAGGGGAGATGGAGTTGGAAACACCATATATTTT
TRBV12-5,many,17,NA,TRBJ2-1,CASGLPTTGTPSYEQFF,TGTGCTAGTGGTTTGCCCACCACCGGGACCCCATCGTATGAGCAGTTCTTC
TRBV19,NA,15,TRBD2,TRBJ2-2,CASSMAGGITGELFF,TGTGCCAGTAGTATGGCGGGGGGGATCACCGGGGAGCTGTTTTTT
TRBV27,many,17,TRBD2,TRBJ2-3,CASSLWPLAERADTQYF,TGTGCCAGCAGTTTATGGCCCCTAGCGGAGAGGGCAGATACGCAGTATTTT
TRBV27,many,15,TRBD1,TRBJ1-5,CASSFEGAPNQPQHF,TGTGCCAGCAGTTTCGAGGGGGCTCCCAATCAGCCCCAGCATTTT
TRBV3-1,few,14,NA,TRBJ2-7,CASSADSTNYEQYF,TGTGCCAGCAGCGCCGACTCCACCAACTACGAGCAGTACTTC
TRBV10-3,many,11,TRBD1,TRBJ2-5,CATGTGGTQYF,TGTGCCACCGGGACAGGGGGCACCCAGTACTTC
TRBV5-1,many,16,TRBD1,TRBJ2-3,CASSPARDRVADTQYF,TGCGCCAGCAGCCCCGCCAGGGACAGGGTCGCAGATACGCAGTATTTT
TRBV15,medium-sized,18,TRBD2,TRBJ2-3,CATSPETLAGGPRDTQYF,TGTGCCACCAGCCCTGAAACTCTAGCGGGAGGGCCTAGGGATACGCAGTATTTT
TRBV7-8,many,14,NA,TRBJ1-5,CASTTREGNQPQHF,TGTGCCAGCACCACCCGGGAGGGGAATCAGCCCCAGCATTTT
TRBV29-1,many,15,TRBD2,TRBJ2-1,CSVKGLAGGLNEQFF,TGCAGCGTGAAGGGGTTGGCGGGAGGTCTCAATGAGCAGTTCTTC
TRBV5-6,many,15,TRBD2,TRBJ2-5,CASSLAVAGVGTQYF,TGTGCCAGCAGCTTGGCGGTAGCGGGAGTTGGGACCCAGTACTTC
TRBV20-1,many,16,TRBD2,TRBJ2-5,CSATLAGGGIQETQYF,TGCAGTGCTACACTAGCGGGGGGTGGAATACAAGAGACCCAGTACTTC
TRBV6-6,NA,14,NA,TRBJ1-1,CASSYSDVNTEAFF,TGTGCCAGCAGTTACTCAGATGTGAACACTGAAGCTTTCTTT
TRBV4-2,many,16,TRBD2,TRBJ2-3,CASSQDLAGWPDTQYF,TGTGCCAGCAGCCAAGATCTAGCGGGATGGCCAGATACGCAGTATTTT
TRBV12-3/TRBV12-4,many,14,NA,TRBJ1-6,CASSLGGGRTPLHF,TGTGCCAGCAGTTTAGGCGGAGGGAGGACACCCCTCCACTTT
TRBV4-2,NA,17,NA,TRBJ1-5,CASSTGIAGSLGQPQHF,TGTGCCAGCAGCACTGGGATCGCCGGGAGTCTCGGGCAGCCCCAGCATTTT
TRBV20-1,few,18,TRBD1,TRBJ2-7,CSVKAGTGVRGSSYEQYF,TGCAGTGTCAAGGCCGGGACAGGGGTTCGCGGGTCCTCCTACGAGCAGTACTTC
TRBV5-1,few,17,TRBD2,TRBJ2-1,CASSLPGLAGAYNEQFF,TGCGCCAGCAGCCTCCCGGGACTAGCGGGGGCTTACAATGAGCAGTTCTTC
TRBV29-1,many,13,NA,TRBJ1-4,CSVGTGPNEKLFF,TGCAGCGTTGGAACAGGGCCGAATGAAAAACTGTTTTTT
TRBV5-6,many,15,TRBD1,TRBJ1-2,CASSFGTGHFYGYTF,TGTGCCAGCAGCTTTGGGACAGGGCATTTCTATGGCTACACCTTC
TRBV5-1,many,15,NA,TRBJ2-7,CASSLATVASYEQYF,TGCGCCAGCAGCTTGGCCACCGTGGCCTCCTACGAGCAGTACTTC
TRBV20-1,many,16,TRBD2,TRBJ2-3,CSANRAGVGYTDTQYF,TGCAGTGCTAACAGAGCGGGGGTCGGGTACACAGATACGCAGTATTTT
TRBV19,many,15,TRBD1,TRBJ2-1,CASRSLRTGYNEQFF,TGTGCCAGTAGAAGTTTGCGGACAGGATACAATGAGCAGTTCTTC
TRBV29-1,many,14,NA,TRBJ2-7,CSVAGQGLSYEQYF,TGCAGCGTTGCGGGACAAGGGCTATCCTACGAGCAGTACTTC
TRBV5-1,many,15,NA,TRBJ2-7,CASSLETGDPGEQYF,TGCGCCAGCAGCTTGGAGACGGGAGACCCCGGCGAGCAGTACTTC
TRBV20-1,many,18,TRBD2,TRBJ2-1,CSASDRLAGILSYNEQFF,TGCAGTGCTAGTGATCGTCTAGCGGGAATATTATCCTACAATGAGCAGTTCTTC
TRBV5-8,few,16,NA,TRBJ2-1,CASRSIGVRWLDEQFF,TGTGCCAGCAGGTCGATAGGGGTTCGGTGGTTGGATGAGCAGTTCTTC
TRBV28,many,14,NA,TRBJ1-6,CASSLESGNSPLHF,TGTGCCAGCAGTTTAGAATCAGGCAATTCACCCCTCCACTTT
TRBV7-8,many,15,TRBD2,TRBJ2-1,CASSLSLAGGSEQFF,TGTGCCAGCAGCTTAAGTTTAGCGGGGGGGTCTGAGCAGTTCTTC
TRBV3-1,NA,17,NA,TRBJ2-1,CASSQYMGCRCNDEQFF,TGTGCCAGCAGCCAATATATGGGGTGTAGGTGTAATGATGAGCAGTTCTTC
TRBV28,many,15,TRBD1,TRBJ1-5,CASSNTGGSNQPQHF,TGTGCCAGCAGTAACACAGGGGGGAGCAATCAGCCCCAGCATTTT
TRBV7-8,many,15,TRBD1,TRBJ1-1,CASSLRDRGYTEAFF,TGTGCCAGCAGCCTGAGGGACAGGGGGTACACTGAAGCTTTCTTT
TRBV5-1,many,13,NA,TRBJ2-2,CASRDKNTGELFF,TGCGCCAGCAGAGACAAGAACACCGGGGAGCTGTTTTTT
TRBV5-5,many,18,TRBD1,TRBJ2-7,CASSKEIAGGLSQGEQYF,TGTGCCAGCAGTAAGGAGATTGCAGGGGGATTATCCCAAGGCGAGCAGTACTTC
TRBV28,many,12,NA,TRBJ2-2,CATRMGAGELFF,TGTGCCACCCGAATGGGGGCCGGGGAGCTGTTTTTT
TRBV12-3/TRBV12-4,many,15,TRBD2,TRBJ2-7,CASSSTSGRFYEQYF,TGTGCCAGCAGCTCGACTAGCGGGAGGTTCTACGAGCAGTACTTC
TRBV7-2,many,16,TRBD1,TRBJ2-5,CASSLSRDRGEETQYF,TGTGCCAGCAGCCTCTCCCGGGACAGGGGCGAAGAGACCCAGTACTTC
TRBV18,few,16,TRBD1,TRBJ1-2,CASSPLETGGAAGYTF,TGTGCCAGCTCACCCTTAGAGACAGGGGGCGCCGCTGGCTACACCTTC
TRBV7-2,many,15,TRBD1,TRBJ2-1,CASSLWTGSYNEQFF,TGTGCCAGCAGCTTATGGACAGGGTCCTACAATGAGCAGTTCTTC
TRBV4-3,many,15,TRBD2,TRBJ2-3,CASTPGRGVTDTQYF,TGCGCCAGCACCCCAGGGCGGGGGGTCACAGATACGCAGTATTTT
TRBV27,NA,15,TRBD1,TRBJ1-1,CASSPIDRVDTEAFF,TGTGCCAGCAGTCCCATCGACAGGGTGGACACTGAAGCTTTCTTT
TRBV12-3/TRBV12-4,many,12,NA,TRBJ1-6,CASSGWGETLHF,TGTGCCAGCAGTGGATGGGGGGAAACCCTCCACTTT